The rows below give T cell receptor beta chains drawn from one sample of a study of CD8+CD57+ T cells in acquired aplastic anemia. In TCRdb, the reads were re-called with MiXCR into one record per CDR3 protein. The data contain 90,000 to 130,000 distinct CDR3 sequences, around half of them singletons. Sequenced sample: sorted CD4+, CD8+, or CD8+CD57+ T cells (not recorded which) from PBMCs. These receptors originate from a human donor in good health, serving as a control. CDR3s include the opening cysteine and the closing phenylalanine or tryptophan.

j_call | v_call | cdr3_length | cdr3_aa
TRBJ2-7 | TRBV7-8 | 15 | CASSLVTGSSHEQYF
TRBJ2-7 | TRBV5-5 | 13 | CASTGTDSYEQYF
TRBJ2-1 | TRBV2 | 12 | CASSYPAKGQFF
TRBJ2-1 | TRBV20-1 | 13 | CSARDGSGGKQFF
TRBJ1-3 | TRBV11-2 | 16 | CASSLWGQVSGNTIYF
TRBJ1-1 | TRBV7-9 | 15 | CASSSDRGMNTEAFF
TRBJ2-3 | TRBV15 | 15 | CATSRVGQRTDTQYF
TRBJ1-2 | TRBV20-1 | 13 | CSASSGANYGYTF
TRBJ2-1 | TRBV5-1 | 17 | CASSLEPRQGFYNEQFF
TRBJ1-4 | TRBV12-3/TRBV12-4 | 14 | CASSLGTGGEKLFF
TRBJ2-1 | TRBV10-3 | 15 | CAISSGTSGSNEQFF
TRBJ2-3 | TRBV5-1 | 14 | CASTKDSSTDTQYF
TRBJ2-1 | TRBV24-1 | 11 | CATATYNEQFF
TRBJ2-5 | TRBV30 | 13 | CAWSAWSQETQYF
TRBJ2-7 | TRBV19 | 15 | CASSILQGVGYEQYF
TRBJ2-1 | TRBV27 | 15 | CASSPLAGGWNEQFF
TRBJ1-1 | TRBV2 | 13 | CASSAERGTEAFF
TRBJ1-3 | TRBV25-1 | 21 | CASSLLPLGQALLDSGNTIYF
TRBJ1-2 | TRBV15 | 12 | CATSRDRGGYTF
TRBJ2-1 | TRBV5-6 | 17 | CASSWRTSGYEYNEQFF
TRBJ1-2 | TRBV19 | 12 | CASSVGIYGYTF
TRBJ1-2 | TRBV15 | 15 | CATSRDMWWVEGYTF
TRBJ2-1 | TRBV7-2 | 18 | CASSFATSGGFSYNEQFF
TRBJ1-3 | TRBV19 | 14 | CACKGVNSGNTIYF
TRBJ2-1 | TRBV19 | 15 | CASSIMGFSYNEQFF
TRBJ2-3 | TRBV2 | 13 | CASSAPRADTQYF
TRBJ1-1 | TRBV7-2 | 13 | CASSLRTVREAFF
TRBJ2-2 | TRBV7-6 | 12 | CASRGAGGELFF
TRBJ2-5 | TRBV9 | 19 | CASSVVWPNKRQDQETQYF
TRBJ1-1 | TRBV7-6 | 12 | CASSSVGTEAFF
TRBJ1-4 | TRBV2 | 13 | CASSDRLNEKLFF
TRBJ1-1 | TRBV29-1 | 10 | CSVVKGEAFF
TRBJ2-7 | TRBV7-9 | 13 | CASRKTGNYEQYF
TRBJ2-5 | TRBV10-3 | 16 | CAISPARQGNAETQYF
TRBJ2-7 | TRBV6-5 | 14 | CASSYRDNPSEQYF
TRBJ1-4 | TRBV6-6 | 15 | CASSYAGLFNEKLFF
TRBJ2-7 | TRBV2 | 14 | CASSDQGSGYEQYF
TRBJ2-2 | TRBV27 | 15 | CASSSRQGRAGKLFF
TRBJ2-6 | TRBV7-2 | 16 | CASSLARGVGANVLTF
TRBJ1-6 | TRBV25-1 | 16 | CATARRVREGGSPLHF
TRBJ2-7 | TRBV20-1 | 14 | CSAPTSGRTYEQYF
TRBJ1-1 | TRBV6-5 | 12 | CANSYSGGSAFF